This TCR beta chain was identified in a study of T cells in Graves' hyperthyroidism and ophthalmopathy (dated by TCRdb to the late 2010s). Study-wide context: Peripheral blood was collected at initial diagnosis, before any treatment. TCR V-J signatures able to tell the groups apart were searched for in a discovery cohort of more than 90 patients, of whom 40 to 45 had Graves' ophthalmopathy and around 56 had stable Graves' hyperthyroidism. The paper describes TCR Vbeta CDR3 sequencing of 135 peripheral blood samples, made up of 43 ophthalmopathy patients, 70 to 80 hyperthyroidism patients and some 17 progressor patients. Thyroid tissue and blood T-cell repertoires from roughly six Graves' hyperthyroidism patients were also compared in the study. Once sampling was done, hyperthyroidism patients were given methimazole at a starting dose of 30 mg daily, whereas ophthalmopathy patients were given high-dose intravenous methylprednisolone. The roughly 91 discovery patients were randomly divided into training and test sets at a 7:3 ratio. Prospective prediction of ophthalmopathy was tested in an independent validation cohort consisting of under 20 hyperthyroidism patients and over 15 patients who later progressed to ophthalmopathy. The full study reports these points: Ophthalmopathy was separated from stable hyperthyroidism by a 13 V-J signature model, with around 90% sensitivity and roughly 81% specificity obtained in cross-validation and 80%/75% obtained in testing. Most expanded thyroid clonotypes (frequency above 0.001) were also found in blood, which suggests that blood repertoires may mirror thyroid immune responses. In validation, progression to ophthalmopathy was predicted by the model with 70.59% sensitivity and 72% to 85% specificity, a median of about 6.8 months before onset. No statistical method was used to set the sample size in advance, and investigators knew the group allocation.

Ophthalmopathy patients had moderately to severely active disease, with a Clinical Activity Score of 3 or more, a NOSPECS grade of 4 or more, and a disease duration of less than 3 months. Patients with uncontrolled infections, other autoimmune diseases, pregnancy or lactation were excluded. Diagnoses were based on clinical symptoms, serum thyroxine and TRAb, thyroid ultrasound and orbital computed tomography. PBMCs were isolated from 10 ml of fresh peripheral blood by Ficoll-Paque density gradient centrifugation. Trizol reagent was used to extract total RNA, and RNA quality was then checked on an Agilent 2100 Bioanalyzer. As for this clonotype: Its antigen is still unknown. No base quality values were provided; no much bigger clone lies one nucleotide off.

CDR1 MNHNS and CDR2 SASEGT were looked up in the germline V gene. V lost 5 bases and J lost 2 bases, and the count of bases not matched to a germline gene is 14. Counted from cysteine to phenylalanine, this CDR3 has 17 amino acids. Of the read, only the CDR3 DNA is kept; its 51 bases are in frame from base 1. The TCR beta CDR3 regions were amplified from the RNA transcripts. For the first round of RT-PCR on the TCR CDR3, the HTBI primer set was used together with the Qiagen OneStep RT-PCR kit. The libraries were constructed in a second round of multiplex PCR and then size-selected and purified. Paired-end sequencing of the libraries was performed with 100 bp reads on an Illumina HiSeq2000. As for the original processing: SOAPnuke was used to process the raw data, throwing out any read that contained adapters or uncalled bases, had a mean Phred below 15, or lacked an exact constant-primer or identifier match. COPE v1.2.5 was used to merge the high-quality paired reads, and each unique nucleotide sequence was defined as a clonotype. MiTCR v1.1 was used to align clonotypes to the IMGT TRBV, TRBD and TRBJ reference segments. Only V-J combinations with frequency above 0.0001, covering about 99% of repertoires, were analysed. A TCS score was defined as the ratio of F50 (clonal expansion) to E x V (chaos), with BLOSUM62-based TCRdist applied between CDR3 peptides within each V-J. Welch's t-statistics and random forest reduced around 550 V-J features to 10 to 15, which were used in a naive Bayes classifier (R e1071). The public reads were reanalyzed by TCRdb: fastp trimming at Q25, MiXCR alignment, in-frame beta chains only. Rows with one shared CDR3 protein collapse into an entry with the most common genes and DNA. In this record, the V and J calls reflect TCRdb's handling and not the investigators' own analysis. Across this sample there are about 640,000 distinct CDR3 sequences, with roughly 20% seen only once. Roughly a third of the sample goes to the ten largest clones.

The source material was blood. The TCR was taken from a man aged 30 to 45 with Graves' ophthalmopathy. The rearranged segments are TRBV6-1 and TRBJ2-7, and 8 bases in between align with TRBD2. The CDR3 reads as follows: CASSPDPQREIPYEQYF. The sequenced DNA is TGTGCCAGCAGTCCAGATCCCCAGCGGGAGATCCCCTACGAGCAGTACTTC.